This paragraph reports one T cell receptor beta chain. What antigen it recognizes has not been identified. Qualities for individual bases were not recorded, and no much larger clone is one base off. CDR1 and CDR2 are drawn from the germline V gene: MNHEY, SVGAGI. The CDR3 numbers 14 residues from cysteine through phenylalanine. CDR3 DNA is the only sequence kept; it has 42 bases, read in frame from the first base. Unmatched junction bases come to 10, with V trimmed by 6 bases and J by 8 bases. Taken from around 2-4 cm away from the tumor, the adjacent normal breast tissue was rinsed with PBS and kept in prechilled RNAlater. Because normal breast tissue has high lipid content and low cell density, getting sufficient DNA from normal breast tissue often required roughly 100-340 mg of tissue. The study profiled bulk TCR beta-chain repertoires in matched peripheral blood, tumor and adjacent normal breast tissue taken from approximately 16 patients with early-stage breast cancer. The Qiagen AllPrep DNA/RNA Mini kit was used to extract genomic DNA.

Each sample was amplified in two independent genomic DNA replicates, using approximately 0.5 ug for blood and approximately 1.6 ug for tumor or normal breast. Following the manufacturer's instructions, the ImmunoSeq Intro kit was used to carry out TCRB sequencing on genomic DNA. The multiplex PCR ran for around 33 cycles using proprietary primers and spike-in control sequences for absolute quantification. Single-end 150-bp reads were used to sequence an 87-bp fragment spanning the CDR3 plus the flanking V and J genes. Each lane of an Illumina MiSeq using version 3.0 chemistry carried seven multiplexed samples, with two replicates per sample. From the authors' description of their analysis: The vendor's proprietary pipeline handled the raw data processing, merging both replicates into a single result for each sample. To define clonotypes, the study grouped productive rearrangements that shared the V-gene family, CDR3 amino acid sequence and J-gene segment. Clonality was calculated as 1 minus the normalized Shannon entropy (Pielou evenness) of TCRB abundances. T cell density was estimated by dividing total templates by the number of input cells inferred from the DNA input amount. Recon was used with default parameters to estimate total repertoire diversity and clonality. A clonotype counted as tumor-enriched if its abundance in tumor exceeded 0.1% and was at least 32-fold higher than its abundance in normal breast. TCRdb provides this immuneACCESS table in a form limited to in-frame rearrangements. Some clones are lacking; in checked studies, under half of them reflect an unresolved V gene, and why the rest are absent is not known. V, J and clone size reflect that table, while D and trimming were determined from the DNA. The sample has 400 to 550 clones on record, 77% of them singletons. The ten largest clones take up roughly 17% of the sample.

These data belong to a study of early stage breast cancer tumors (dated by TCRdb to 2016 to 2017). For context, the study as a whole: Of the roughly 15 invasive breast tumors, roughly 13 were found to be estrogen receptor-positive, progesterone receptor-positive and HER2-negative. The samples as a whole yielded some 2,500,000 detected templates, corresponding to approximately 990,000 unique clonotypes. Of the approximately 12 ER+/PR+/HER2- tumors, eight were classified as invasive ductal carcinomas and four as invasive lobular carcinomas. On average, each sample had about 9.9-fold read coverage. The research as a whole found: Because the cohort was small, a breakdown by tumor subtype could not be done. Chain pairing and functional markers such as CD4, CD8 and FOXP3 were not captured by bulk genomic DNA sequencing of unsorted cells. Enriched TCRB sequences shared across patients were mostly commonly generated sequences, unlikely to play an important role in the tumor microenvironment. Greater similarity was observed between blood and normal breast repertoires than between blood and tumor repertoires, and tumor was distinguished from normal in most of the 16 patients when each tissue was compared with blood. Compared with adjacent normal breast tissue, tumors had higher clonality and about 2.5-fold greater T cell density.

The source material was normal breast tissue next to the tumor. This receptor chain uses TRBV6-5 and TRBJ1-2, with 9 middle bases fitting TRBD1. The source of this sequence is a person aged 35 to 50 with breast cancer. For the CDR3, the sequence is CASRLTGGAGGYTF. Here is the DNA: TGTGCCAGCAGGCTCACAGGGGGCGCGGGGGGCTACACCTTC.